These 18 T cell receptor beta chains came from one sample sequenced in a study of shared clonotypes between healthy human individuals. Assay used: immunoSEQ multiplex PCR; TCRdb lists only in-frame clones, some missing. Found here are approximately 1,000,000 clones, 70% to 80% of them singletons; the top ten hold 0.85% to 1%. Sequenced sample: memory CD4+ T cells from PBMCs. The subset denotes: CD45RA-negative fraction. The receptors here all came from a man aged 18 to 30 in good health. Some clones in this sample may be carry-over from other donors' samples.

The V gene is TRBV18, the J gene TRBJ2-7, with no clear D. Germline values: CDR1 KGHSH, CDR2 LQKENI. Deletions cut 3 bases from V and 0 bases from J, with 15 bases between. The CDR3 sequence is 16 residues long. CDR3 protein: CASSPVDFTSSYEQYF. The CDR3 DNA follows: TGTGCCAGCTCACCGGTAGACTTTACCAGCTCCTACGAGCAGTACTTC.

Turning to this clone: Other DNA sequences in this sample translate to the same CDR3. The CDR3 DNA is TGCGCCAGCAGCCAAGTAAGGGGAAACTACAATGAGCAGTTCTTC. Its translation is CASSQVRGNYNEQFF. The rearrangement links TRBV4-3 to TRBJ2-1, with D perhaps matching TRBD1 (5 bases). V lost 1 base and J lost 3, with 10 bases in between. The CDR3 is made up of 15 amino acids. Looked up from germline, CDR1 is LGHNA and CDR2 is YSLEER.

The chain joins TRBV28 to TRBJ2-7; a possible D gene is TRBD1 (5 bases). This CDR3 region has 12 residues. The germline V gene encodes CDR1 MDHEN and CDR2 SYDVKM. With 7 bases removed from V and 5 bases from J, the gap between germline ends came to 12 bases. CDR3 protein: CASTTPGNEQYF. The CDR3 DNA reads TGTGCCAGCACCACCCCAGGGAACGAGCAGTACTTC.

The chain joins TRBV28 to TRBJ1-2, with D unresolved. From germline, CDR1 is MDHEN and CDR2 SYDVKM. The V gene lost 4 bases and the J gene lost 3 bases, with 12 bases spanning the gap. The CDR3 runs 14 residues. In DNA form, the CDR3 reads TGTGCCAGCAGTTCCCGACTAGTTGACTATGGCTACACCTTC. Protein: CASSSRLVDYGYTF.

This chain links TRBV10-3 with TRBJ2-7; D perhaps matches TRBD1 (6 bases). This CDR3 has 11 residues. From germline, CDR1 is ENHRY and CDR2 SYGVKD. V lost 6 bases, J lost 6 bases, and 9 bases lay in between. In nucleotides, the CDR3 is TGTGCCATCAGGCAGGGGTCCGAGCAGTACTTC. Its translation is CAIRQGSEQYF.

Points on this clone: Other DNA sequences from this sample encode an identical CDR3 as well. The chain recombines TRBV7-9 with TRBJ1-1, with D possibly TRBD1 on 5 matching bases. This CDR3 has 14 residues. V was cut by 1 base and J by 3 bases, with 9 bases left in between. Germline CDR1 is SEHNR and CDR2 is FQNEAQ (reference sequence). The CDR3 sequence: CASSLVGGDTEAFF. In nucleotides, the CDR3 is TGTGCCAGCAGCTTAGTCGGGGGTGACACTGAAGCTTTCTTT.

The chain is built from TRBV10-2 and TRBJ1-2, with D possibly TRBD1 on 6 matching bases. Per the germline V gene, CDR1 is WSHSY and CDR2 is SAAADI. This CDR3 has 13 amino acids. V was clipped by 6 bases and J by 2 bases, with 10 bases between them. This chain's CDR3 is CASSLGQNYGYTF. As DNA, the CDR3 is TGCGCCAGCAGCCTCGGACAGAACTATGGCTACACCTTC.

The chain uses TRBV5-1 and TRBJ1-3; a weak D match, TRBD1 (5 bases). Germline V CDR1 and CDR2: SGHRS, YFSETQ. Trimming shortened V by 0 bases and J by 4 bases, and 14 bases separated the two germline ends. The CDR3 sequence is 16 residues long. The CDR3 coding sequence is TGCGCCAGCAGCTTGGCAGGGCCTACTAGGGGAAACACCATATATTTT. This gives the protein CASSLAGPTRGNTIYF. Based on the CDR3 plus reference TRBV5-1 and TRBJ1-3, the full variable domain is KAGVTQTPRYLIKTRGQQVTLSCSPISGHRSVSWYQQTPGQGLQFLFEYFSETQRNKGNFPGRFSGRQFSNSRSEMNVSTLELGDSALYLCASSLAGPTRGNTIYFGEGSWLTVV.

This chain links TRBV5-4 with TRBJ2-3; 9 bases match TRBD2. V was clipped by 2 bases and J by 8 bases; unmatched bases: 12. This CDR3 is 16 amino acids long. Germline CDR1 SGHNT, CDR2 YYREEE (reference sequence). As DNA, the CDR3 is TGTGCCAGCAGCTTAGATCCTAGCGGGATCGAAGTTACGCAGTATTTT. As protein: CASSLDPSGIEVTQYF.

The sample holds many counts of this clone. This rearrangement joins TRBV9 to TRBJ1-5; 8 nucleotides agree with TRBD1. Per germline, CDR1 SGDLS and CDR2 YYNGEE. The CDR3 consists of 15 residues. The V segment lost 4 bases and the J segment 11 bases; nucleotides outside the gene matches: 14. The CDR3 bases are TGTGCCAGCAGCCGCCGGGACAGGCCAGAGGGGGCCCAGCATTTT. Amino acid sequence: CASSRRDRPEGAQHF.

The V and J genes are TRBV4-3 and TRBJ2-3; 12 bases align to TRBD2. Looked up from germline, CDR1 is LGHNA and CDR2 is YSLEER. The length of the CDR3 is 16 residues. V trimming: 3 bases; J trimming: 3 bases; junction bases outside the gene matches: 4. In nucleotides, the CDR3 is TGCGCCAGCAGCCACCGACTAGCGGGAGAGACAGATACGCAGTATTTT. Translated: CASSHRLAGETDTQYF.

The J gene is TRBJ2-1, the V gene TRBV6-1, with 7 bases lining up with TRBD1. Per the germline V gene, CDR1 is MNHNS and CDR2 is SASEGT. The CDR3 is 14 residues long. After removal of 6 bases from V and 4 bases from J, the junction contained 6 bases not matched to a gene. The CDR3 DNA reads as TGTGCCAGCAGGGAGACAGGGAATTACAATGAGCAGTTCTTC. Amino acid sequence: CASRETGNYNEQFF.

The J gene is TRBJ2-7, the V gene TRBV15; either TRBD1 or TRBD2 may fit D (5 bases each). CDR1 and CDR2 from the germline V gene are LNHNV and YYDKDF (reference sequence). V lost 0 bases and J lost 0, with 12 bases in between. The CDR3 has 16 residues. CDR3 DNA sequence: TGTGCCACCAGCAGAGATTATGGGACCAGCTCCTACGAGCAGTACTTC. Amino acid sequence: CATSRDYGTSSYEQYF. The whole variable domain, filled in from reference TRBV15 and TRBJ2-7, reads DAMVIQNPRYQVTQFGKPVTLSCSQTLNHNVMYWYQQKSSQAPKLLFHYYDKDFNNEADTPDNFQSRRPNTSFCFLDIRSPGLGDTAMYLCATSRDYGTSSYEQYFGPGTRLTVT.

This chain connects TRBV18 to TRBJ2-7; 10 bases are shared with TRBD2. V was clipped by 6 bases and J by 7 bases; unmatched bases: 12. The length of the CDR3 is 15 residues. CDR1 and CDR2 (germline): KGHSH, LQKENI. Written as DNA, the CDR3 is TGTGCCAGCTCGGGCCGGCTAGCGGGAGAGGGTGAGCAGTACTTC. As protein: CASSGRLAGEGEQYF.

This clone was counted ten times or more. The chain links TRBV11-2 to TRBJ2-3, with TRBD2 matching 7 bases. From germline, CDR1 is SGHAT and CDR2 FQNNGV. The ends lost 1 base at V and 2 bases at J; junction bases unmatched: 6. The CDR3 length is 16 residues. For the CDR3, the DNA is TGTGCCAGCAGCTTAGTTTGGGGGACTACCACAGATACGCAGTATTTT. Translation: CASSLVWGTTTDTQYF.

The chain carries TRBV7-3 and TRBJ2-7; maybe TRBD1 (6 bases). V was cut by 3 bases and J by 3 bases, with 12 bases left in between. Looked up from germline, CDR1 is SGHTA and CDR2 is FQGTGA. This CDR3 region has 14 residues. The CDR3 sequence is CASSFRTADYEQYF. Written as DNA, the CDR3 is TGTGCCAGCAGCTTCCGGACAGCGGACTACGAGCAGTACTTC.

This sequence joins TRBV7-9 and TRBJ2-2; possibly TRBD1 or TRBD2 for D (5 bases each). Trimming shortened V by 1 base and J by 4 bases, and 16 bases separated the two germline ends. In germline, CDR1 is SEHNR, CDR2 FQNEAQ (reference sequence). This CDR3 has 17 amino acids. CDR3 DNA: TGTGCCAGCAGCTTAGTTGGGGGAGTAGGTATCACCGGGGAGCTGTTTTTT. It yields the protein CASSLVGGVGITGELFF.

This chain uses TRBV5-6 with TRBJ2-1; D might be TRBD2 (5 bases). Trimming left V 2 bases short and J 2 bases short, with 11 bases between. Germline loops: CDR1 SGHDT, CDR2 YYEEEE. This CDR3 is built from 15 residues. The CDR3 is CASSFSGLPYNEQFF. In nucleotides, the CDR3 is TGTGCCAGCAGCTTTTCTGGACTGCCCTACAATGAGCAGTTCTTC.